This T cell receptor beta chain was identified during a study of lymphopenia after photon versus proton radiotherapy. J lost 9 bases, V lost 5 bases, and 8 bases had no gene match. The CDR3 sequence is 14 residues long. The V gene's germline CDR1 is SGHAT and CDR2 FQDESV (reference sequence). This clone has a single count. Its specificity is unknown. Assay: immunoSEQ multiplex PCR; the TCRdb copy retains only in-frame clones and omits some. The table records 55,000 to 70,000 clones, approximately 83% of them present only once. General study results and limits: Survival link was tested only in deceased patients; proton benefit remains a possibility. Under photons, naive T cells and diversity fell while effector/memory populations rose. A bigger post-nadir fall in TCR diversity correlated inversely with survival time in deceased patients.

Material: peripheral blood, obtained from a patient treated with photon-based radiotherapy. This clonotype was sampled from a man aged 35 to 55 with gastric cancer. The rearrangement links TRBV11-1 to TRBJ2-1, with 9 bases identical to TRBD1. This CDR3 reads CASSRGTGSGEQFF. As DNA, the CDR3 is TGTGCCAGCAGCCGCGGGACAGGGTCTGGTGAGCAGTTCTTC.